Below are 22 T cell receptor beta chains sequenced from a single sample in a study of blood T cells in healthy people across ages. A second PCR of roughly 7 to 11 cycles used a sample-barcoded 5' primer and a J-beta primer mix. Using its own MiXCR run on the 5' RACE reads, TCRdb lists one record per CDR3 protein. Found here are 1,800,000 or so distinct CDR3 sequences, approximately 39% of them singletons; the top ten hold 23%. Sequenced material: blood. The receptors here all came from a human donor in good health.

This chain links TRBV5-5 with TRBJ2-5, with 11 positions matching TRBD2. The CDR3 runs to 15 residues. Germline trimming cut 7 bases from V and 2 bases from J; bases unmatched to any gene: 7. Per the germline V gene, CDR1 is SGHKS and CDR2 is YYEKEE (reference sequence). For the CDR3, the DNA is TGTGCCAGCGTTTCTAGCGGGGGGATACAAGAGACCCAGTACTTC. This codes for CASVSSGGIQETQYF.

The table lists this clonotype with a few counts. This chain connects TRBV7-2 to TRBJ1-2; 12 positions agree with TRBD1. The germline V gene has CDR1 SGHTA and CDR2 FQGNSA. The V gene end was trimmed by 0 bases and the J gene end by 8 bases; junction bases not matched to a gene: 13. This CDR3 is built from 18 residues. CDR3 DNA: TGTGCCAGCAGCTTAGCGGGACAGGGGGCAATATCTTCTGGCGGCTACACCTTC. This sequence encodes CASSLAGQGAISSGGYTF.

This clonotype was observed a handful of times. In nucleotides, the CDR3 is TGTGCCAGCCCAACGTACTCGGGGTCTGGGGCCAACGTCCTGACTTTC. Translated, it gives CASPTYSGSGANVLTF. This chain connects TRBV18 to TRBJ2-6; D is perhaps TRBD2 (5 bases). This CDR3 comprises 16 residues. Germline loops: CDR1 KGHSH, CDR2 LQKENI. Deletions cut 8 bases from V and 1 base from J, with 15 bases between.

The V call is TRBV4-3, the J call TRBJ2-3, with 8 bases that match TRBD1. Per the germline V gene, CDR1 is LGHNA and CDR2 is YSLEER. The CDR3 has 15 residues. Trimming took 0 bases from V and 5 from J; bases not matched to a gene: 4. The CDR3 region is CASSQDQGAGDTQYF. CDR3 coding DNA: TGCGCCAGCAGCCAAGATCAGGGGGCGGGAGATACGCAGTATTTT.

The chain uses TRBV27 and TRBJ1-2; D may be TRBD1 (5 bases). Germline V lookup: CDR1 MNHEY, CDR2 SMNVEV (reference sequence). Trimming pared 8 bases from V and 3 bases from J, leaving 13 bases between. The length of the CDR3 is 13 residues. The CDR3: CASSAGPYYGYTF. The CDR3 nucleotides are TGTGCCAGCTCCGCAGGGCCCTACTATGGCTACACCTTC.

Regarding this clonotype: The junction departs from germline at one end; a sequencing error may be responsible. This chain links TRBV29-1 with TRBJ2-7, with 7 bases matching TRBD1. The germline gives CDR1 SQVTM, CDR2 ANQGSEA. This CDR3 has 14 amino acids. CDR3: CSAVLRGLTYGQYF. In DNA form, the CDR3 reads TGCAGCGCTGTCCTTAGGGGGCTTACCTACGGGCAGTACTTC.

The chain couples TRBV9 to TRBJ2-5; 8 bases are a match to TRBD1. The germline V gene encodes CDR1 SGDLS and CDR2 YYNGEE. V shed 2 bases and J 12 bases; nucleotides not matched to a gene: 15. This CDR3 is 15 amino acids long. CDR3 bases: TGTGCCAGCAGCGTGTCGGACAGGGTTTCCTACAGAAAGTACTTC. Amino acid sequence: CASSVSDRVSYRKYF.

This clonotype was counted only a few times. The rearrangement uses TRBV20-1 and TRBJ2-1, with 10 nucleotides matching TRBD2. V gave up 3 bases and J gave up 10 bases; unmatched junction bases: 9. The CDR3 runs 14 residues. Per germline, CDR1 DFQATT and CDR2 SNEGSKA (reference sequence). Here the CDR3 DNA reads TGCAGTGCTAGTCTTGCTAGCGGGGGCAAGGAGCAGTTCTTC. It encodes CSASLASGGKEQFF.

V usage is TRBV9 and J usage is TRBJ2-1, with D tentatively TRBD1 (5 bases). Trimming removed 3 bases at V and 7 bases at J, with 17 bases between. The CDR3 has 15 residues. Germline V gene sequence: CDR1 SGDLS, CDR2 YYNGEE. The CDR3 DNA is TGTGCCAGCAGCGCCGCAGGGCCCCTTAGGAATGAGCAGTTCTTC. This codes for CASSAAGPLRNEQFF.

This rearrangement joins TRBV7-8 to TRBJ2-3; possibly TRBD2 for D (7 bases). With 10 bases removed from V and 1 base from J, the gap between germline ends came to 15 bases. This CDR3 region has 14 residues. Germline CDR1 SGHVS, CDR2 FQNEAQ. CDR3 coding DNA: TGTGCCACAATCCTGGGGGGGCGCACAGATACGCAGTATTTT. Its protein is CATILGGRTDTQYF.

This clonotype was seen once. The chain has TRBV7-2 and TRBJ2-1; TRBD2 aligns across 11 bases. J was trimmed by 7 bases and V by 1 base; bases with no gene match: 6. The CDR3 has 16 residues. Per the germline V gene, CDR1 is SGHTA and CDR2 is FQGNSA. CDR3 nucleotide sequence: TGTGCCAGCAGCTTAGGTCTTAGCGGGGGGGGAAATGAGCAGTTCTTC. It specifies CASSLGLSGGGNEQFF.

This clonotype came up a few times. V and J are TRBV12-3 or TRBV12-4 and TRBJ2-3, with D maybe TRBD2 (7 bases). CDR3 size: 15 residues. V gave up 10 bases and J gave up 0 bases, with 17 bases separating them. CDR3 amino acids: CATAKGRGSTDTQYF. In nucleotides, the CDR3 is TGTGCCACGGCGAAGGGGAGGGGGAGCACAGATACGCAGTATTTT.

The V and J genes are TRBV20-1 and TRBJ2-3; weak D call: TRBD1 (5 bases). In germline, CDR1 is DFQATT, CDR2 SNEGSKA (reference sequence). Trimming removed 0 bases from V and 2 bases from J, with 12 bases in between. The CDR3 length is 15 residues. CDR3 nucleotide sequence: TGCAGTGCTAGAGATTACAGGCGAGACACAGATACGCAGTATTTT. As protein: CSARDYRRDTDTQYF.

This clonotype was observed a few times. The chain is built from TRBV3-1 and TRBJ2-4; D gene uncertain. V shed 0 bases and J shed 5 bases, with 5 bases lying between them. The CDR3 has 13 amino acids. The germline V gene encodes CDR1 LGHDT and CDR2 YNNKEL (reference sequence). CDR3 amino acids: CASSQEAENIQYF. The CDR3 DNA is TGTGCCAGCAGCCAAGAGGCGGAAAACATTCAGTACTTC.

This clonotype was seen a handful of times. V gene TRBV2 combines with J gene TRBJ2-7, with D maybe TRBD2 (5 bases). The ends were cut back, 5 bases at V and 0 bases at J, with 8 bases in the middle. The germline V gene has CDR1 SNHLY and CDR2 FYNNEI. The CDR3 has 13 amino acids. CDR3 protein: CASSRTRSYEQYF. The CDR3 DNA sequence: TGTGCCAGCAGTAGGACTCGCTCCTACGAGCAGTACTTC.

The chain couples TRBV6-5 to TRBJ1-2, with TRBD1 matching 7 bases. CDR1 is MNHEY and CDR2 is SVGAGI in the germline V gene. V lost 0 bases, J lost 5 bases, and 18 bases stayed unmatched. This CDR3 is built from 19 residues. DNA for the CDR3: TGTGCCAGCAGTTACTCGCCCGGGGCAGGGGGACACTCTGGGTATGGCTACACCTTC. Translated: CASSYSPGAGGHSGYGYTF.

J is TRBJ2-2 and V is TRBV9; TRBD2 agrees at 11 bases. The CDR3 is 15 residues long. The V gene end was trimmed by 3 bases and the J gene end by 7 bases; junction bases not matched to a gene: 5. CDR1 and CDR2 (germline): SGDLS, YYNGEE. The DNA of the CDR3 is TGTGCCAGCAGCGCCAGGACTAGCGGGTTCGGGGAGCTGTTTTTT. It translates to CASSARTSGFGELFF.

This sequence joins TRBV28 and TRBJ2-7; D is unresolved. Germline CDR1 MDHEN, CDR2 SYDVKM. This CDR3 spans 15 amino acids. Trimming took off 5 bases at V and 2 bases at J, with 16 bases between the two ends. This CDR3 is CASSPTTRLPYEQYF. Here the CDR3 DNA reads TGTGCCAGCAGTCCAACGACAAGGCTCCCCTACGAGCAGTACTTC.

This sequence joins TRBV3-1 and TRBJ2-2; D is unclear. The CDR3 totals 14 residues. The germline V and J ends were trimmed by 6 bases and 0 bases, with 8 bases remaining between them. Germline V gene lookup returns CDR1 LGHDT and CDR2 YNNKEL (reference sequence). The CDR3 here is CASRRIANTGELFF. DNA of the CDR3: TGTGCCAGCAGGAGGATCGCGAACACCGGGGAGCTGTTTTTT.

This clonotype turned up a few times. The chain employs TRBV12-3 or TRBV12-4 and TRBJ1-5, with D maybe TRBD1 (6 bases). V shed 5 bases and J shed 5 bases, with 16 bases lying between them. This CDR3 spans 15 amino acids. The CDR3 spells CASSPPGHRDQPQHF. CDR3 coding DNA: TGTGCCAGCAGTCCACCGGGACATCGAGATCAGCCCCAGCATTTT.

Only a few counts were recorded for this clonotype. This chain's CDR3 is CASSYFRLAGAPYPNEQFF. DNA for the CDR3: TGTGCCAGCAGTTACTTCCGACTAGCGGGGGCCCCCTATCCAAATGAGCAGTTCTTC. The genes are TRBV6-2 or TRBV6-3 and TRBJ2-1; 12 bases are shared with TRBD2. Germline lookup yields CDR1 MNHEY and CDR2 SVGEGT. This CDR3 region has 19 residues. J gave up 7 bases and V 1 base, and 14 bases lay outside the gene matches.

In its sample, this clonotype was seen once. The V and J genes are TRBV7-2 and TRBJ2-1; 10 bases are shared with TRBD2. The V and J ends lost 5 bases and 13 bases, in that order; junction bases with no gene match: 17. From germline, CDR1 is SGHTA and CDR2 FQGNSA. The CDR3 consists of 16 residues. The CDR3, as DNA: TGTGCCAGCAGCCAAAACCCAGCGGGGGGGCAAGAGACCCAGTTCTTC. Protein sequence: CASSQNPAGGQETQFF. Filled out from reference TRBV7-2 and TRBJ2-1, the complete variable domain reads GAGVSQSPSNKVTEKGKDVELRCDPISGHTALYWYRQSLGQGLEFLIYFQGNSAPDKSGLPSDRFSAERTGGSVSTLTIQRTQQEDSAVYLCASSQNPAGGQETQFFGPGTRLTVL.